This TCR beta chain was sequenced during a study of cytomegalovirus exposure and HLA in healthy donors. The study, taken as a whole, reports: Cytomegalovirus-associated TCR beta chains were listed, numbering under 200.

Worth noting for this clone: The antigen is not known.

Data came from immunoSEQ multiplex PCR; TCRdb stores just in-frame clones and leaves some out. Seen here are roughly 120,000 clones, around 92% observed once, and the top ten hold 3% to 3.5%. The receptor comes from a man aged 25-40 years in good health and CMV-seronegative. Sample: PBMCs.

The CDR3 DNA reads as TGTGCCAGCAGCTTACCCAGGGGGCCTAACTATGGCTACACCTTC. It encodes CASSLPRGPNYGYTF. The genes are TRBV7-2 and TRBJ1-2; 8 bases align to TRBD1. Germline V gene data show CDR1 as SGHTA and CDR2 as FQGNSA. V lost 2 bases, J lost 0 bases, and 2 bases stayed unmatched. There are 15 residues in the CDR3.